The clone carrying this TCR beta chain was detected once. Some clones are missing from TCRdb's copy, which holds only in-frame ones; the method was immunoSEQ multiplex PCR. Of 150,000 to 200,000 clones in the sample, 90% to 95% were seen once. This entry belongs to a study of control samples from healthy donors and cancer patients. CDR1 is SGHDT, CDR2 YYEEEE, per germline. V lost 0 bases and J lost 0, with 3 bases in between. This CDR3 has 13 amino acids. The sequence derives from a woman aged 25 to 39 in good health. The sequenced material came from blood. The rearrangement joins TRBV5-6 to TRBJ1-1; D is unresolved. CDR3 sequence: CASSLGMNTEAFF. The CDR3 DNA is TGTGCCAGCAGCTTGGGGATGAACACTGAAGCTTTCTTT.